This TCR beta chain comes out of a study of shared clonotypes between healthy human individuals. Study context: Donors were two women and a few men aged 18 to 49.

V was cut by 0 bases and J by 0 bases, with 6 bases left in between. Germline V CDR1 and CDR2: SEHNR, FQNEAQ (reference sequence). There are 16 residues in the CDR3. Remarks on this clone: Its antigen is unidentified.

Deep level was the assay's run setting. For sorted subsets, 150 to 250 ng DNA per replicate equaled 30,000 or so T cell genomes. Only in-frame clones appear in the TCRdb table, and some are missing; sequencing was by immunoSEQ multiplex PCR. This sample has about 690,000 clones, with roughly 87% found just once. Study outcomes and limitations: Sampling included only blood; tissue repertoires likely differ.

The chain links TRBV7-9 to TRBJ2-6, with D possibly called TRBD1 or TRBD2 (5 bases each). Input material: memory CD8+ T cells from PBMCs. Subset described: CD45RO+ cells pooled with CCR7-negative TemRA cells. The origin of this receptor is a man between 18 and 29 years old in good health. Some clones in this sample may be carry-over from other donors' samples. The CDR3 DNA sequence: TGTGCCAGCAGCTTAGCCGGGGCCTCTGGGGCCAACGTCCTGACTTTC. Protein: CASSLAGASGANVLTF.